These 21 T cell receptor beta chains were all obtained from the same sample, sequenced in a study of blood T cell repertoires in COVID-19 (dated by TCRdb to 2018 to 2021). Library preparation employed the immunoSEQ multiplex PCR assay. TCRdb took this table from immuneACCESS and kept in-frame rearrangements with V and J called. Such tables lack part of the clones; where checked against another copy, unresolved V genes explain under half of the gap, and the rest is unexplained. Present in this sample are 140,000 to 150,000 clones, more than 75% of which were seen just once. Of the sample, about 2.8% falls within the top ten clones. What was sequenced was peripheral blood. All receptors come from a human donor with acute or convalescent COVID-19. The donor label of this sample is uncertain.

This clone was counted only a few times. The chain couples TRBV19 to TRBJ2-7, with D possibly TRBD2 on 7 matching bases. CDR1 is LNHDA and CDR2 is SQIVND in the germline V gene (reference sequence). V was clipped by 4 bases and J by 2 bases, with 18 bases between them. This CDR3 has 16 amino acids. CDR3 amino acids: CASSTLGGGNAYEQYF. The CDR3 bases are TGTGCCAGTAGTACCCTGGGCGGGGGCAACGCCTACGAGCAGTACTTC.

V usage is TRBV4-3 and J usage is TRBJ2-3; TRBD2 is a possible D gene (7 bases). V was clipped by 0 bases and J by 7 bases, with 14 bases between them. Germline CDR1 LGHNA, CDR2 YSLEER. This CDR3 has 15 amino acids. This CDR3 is CASSQDRGGAYTQYF. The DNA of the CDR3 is TGCGCCAGCAGCCAAGATCGAGGGGGGGCTTATACGCAGTATTTT.

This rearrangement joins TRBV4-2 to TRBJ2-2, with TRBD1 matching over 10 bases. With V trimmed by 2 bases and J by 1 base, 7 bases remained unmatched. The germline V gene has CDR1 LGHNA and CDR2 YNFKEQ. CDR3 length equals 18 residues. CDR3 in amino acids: CASSQSGGQGRNTGELFF. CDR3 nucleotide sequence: TGTGCCAGCAGCCAATCCGGGGGACAGGGGAGGAACACCGGGGAGCTGTTTTTT.

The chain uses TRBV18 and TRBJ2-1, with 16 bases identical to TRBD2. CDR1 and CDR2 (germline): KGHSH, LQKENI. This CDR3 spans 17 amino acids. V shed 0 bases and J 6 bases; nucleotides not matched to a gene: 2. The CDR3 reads CASSPPGLAGGLNEQFF. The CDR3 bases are TGTGCCAGCTCACCACCGGGACTAGCGGGAGGGCTCAATGAGCAGTTCTTC.

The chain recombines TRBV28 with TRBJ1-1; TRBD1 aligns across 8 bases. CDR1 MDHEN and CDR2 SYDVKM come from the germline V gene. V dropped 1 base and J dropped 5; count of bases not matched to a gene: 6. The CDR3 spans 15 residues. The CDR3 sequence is CASSLLAGGATEAFF. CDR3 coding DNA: TGTGCCAGCAGTTTATTGGCAGGGGGCGCAACTGAAGCTTTCTTT.

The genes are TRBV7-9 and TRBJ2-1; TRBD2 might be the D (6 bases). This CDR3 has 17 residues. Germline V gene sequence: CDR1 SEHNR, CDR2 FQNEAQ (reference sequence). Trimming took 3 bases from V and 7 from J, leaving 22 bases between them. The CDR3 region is CASSFRQGSLRGNEQFF. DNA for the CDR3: TGTGCCAGCAGCTTTCGGCAGGGATCCTTACGGGGGAATGAGCAGTTCTTC.

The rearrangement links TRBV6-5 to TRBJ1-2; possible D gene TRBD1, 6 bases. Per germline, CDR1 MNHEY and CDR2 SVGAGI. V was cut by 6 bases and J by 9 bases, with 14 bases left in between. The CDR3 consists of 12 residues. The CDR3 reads CASRPQGRSYTF. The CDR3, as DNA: TGTGCCAGCAGGCCACAGGGTCGTAGCTACACCTTC.

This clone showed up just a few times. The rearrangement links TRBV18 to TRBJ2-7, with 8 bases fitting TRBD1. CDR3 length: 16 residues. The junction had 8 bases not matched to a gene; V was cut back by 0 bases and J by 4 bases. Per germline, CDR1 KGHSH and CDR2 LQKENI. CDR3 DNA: TGTGCCAGCTCACCACCAGGAACAGGGGGATTTTACGAGCAGTACTTC. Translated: CASSPPGTGGFYEQYF.

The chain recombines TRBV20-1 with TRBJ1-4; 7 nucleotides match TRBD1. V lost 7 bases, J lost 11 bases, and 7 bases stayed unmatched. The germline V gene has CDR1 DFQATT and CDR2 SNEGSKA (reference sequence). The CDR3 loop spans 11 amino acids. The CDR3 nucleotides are TGCAGTGTAGGGGGCGCGGGGAAACTGTTTTTT. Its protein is CSVGGAGKLFF.

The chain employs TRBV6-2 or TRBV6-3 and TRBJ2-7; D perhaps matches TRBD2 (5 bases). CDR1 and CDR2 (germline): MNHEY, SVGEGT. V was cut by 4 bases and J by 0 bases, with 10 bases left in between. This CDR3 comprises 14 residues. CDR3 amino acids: CASSLTGFSYEQYF. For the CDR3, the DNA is TGTGCCAGCAGTTTGACGGGGTTCTCCTACGAGCAGTACTTC.

The DNA of the CDR3 is TGTGCCAGCAGTGGCCCCCGGAGGGGTAAGGGAAACACCATATATTTT. Translating it yields CASSGPRRGKGNTIYF. The chain joins TRBV2 to TRBJ1-3, with a possible D match to TRBD1 (5 bases). V lost 4 bases, J lost 4 bases, and 17 bases lay in between. CDR3 length: 16 amino acids. Germline loops: CDR1 SNHLY, CDR2 FYNNEI.

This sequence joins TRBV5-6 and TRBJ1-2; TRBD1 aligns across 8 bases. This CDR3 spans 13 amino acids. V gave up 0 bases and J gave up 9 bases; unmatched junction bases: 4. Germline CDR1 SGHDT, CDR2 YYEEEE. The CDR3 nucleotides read TGTGCCAGCAGCTTGGCAGGGGGCTCTAGCTACACCTTC. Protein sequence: CASSLAGGSSYTF.

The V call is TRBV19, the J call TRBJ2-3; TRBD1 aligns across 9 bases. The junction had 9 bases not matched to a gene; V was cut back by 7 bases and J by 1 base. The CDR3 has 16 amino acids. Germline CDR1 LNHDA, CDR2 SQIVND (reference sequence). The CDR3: CASKLQGAGGTDTQYF. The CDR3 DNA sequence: TGTGCCAGTAAACTACAGGGGGCCGGTGGCACAGATACGCAGTATTTT.

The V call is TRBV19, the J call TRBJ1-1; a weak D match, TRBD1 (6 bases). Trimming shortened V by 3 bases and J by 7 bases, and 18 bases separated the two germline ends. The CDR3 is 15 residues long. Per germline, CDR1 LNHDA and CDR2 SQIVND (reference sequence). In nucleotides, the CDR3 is TGTGCCAGTAGTATGTTAGGCAGGGGAATCGGTGAAGCTTTCTTT. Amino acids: CASSMLGRGIGEAFF.

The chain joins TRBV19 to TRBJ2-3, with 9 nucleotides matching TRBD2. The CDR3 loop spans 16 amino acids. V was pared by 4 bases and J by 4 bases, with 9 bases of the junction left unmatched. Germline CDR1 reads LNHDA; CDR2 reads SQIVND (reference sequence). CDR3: CASSNPSGTFADTQYF. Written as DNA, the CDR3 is TGTGCCAGTAGTAATCCTAGCGGGACCTTTGCAGATACGCAGTATTTT.

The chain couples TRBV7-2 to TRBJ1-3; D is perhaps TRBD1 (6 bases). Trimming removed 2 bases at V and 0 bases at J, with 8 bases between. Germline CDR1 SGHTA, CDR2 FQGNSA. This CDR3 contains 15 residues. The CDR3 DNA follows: TGTGCCAGCAGCTTAAACAGGGCCTCTGGAAACACCATATATTTT. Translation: CASSLNRASGNTIYF.

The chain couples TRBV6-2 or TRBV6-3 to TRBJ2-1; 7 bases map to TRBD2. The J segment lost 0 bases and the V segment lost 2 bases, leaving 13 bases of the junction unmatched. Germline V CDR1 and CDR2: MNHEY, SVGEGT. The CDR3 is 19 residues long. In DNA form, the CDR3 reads TGTGCCAGCAGTTACCGTTCGGCTAGCGGTCAGAGCTCCTACAATGAGCAGTTCTTC. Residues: CASSYRSASGQSSYNEQFF.

The CDR3 DNA is TGTGCCAGCAGTATAGCGGGAGGGTACGCAGATACGCAGTATTTT. It translates to CASSIAGGYADTQYF. J is TRBJ2-3 and V is TRBV7-2; 11 bases line up with TRBD2. This CDR3 contains 15 residues. After removal of 6 bases from V and 4 bases from J, the junction contained 6 bases not matched to a gene. CDR1 and CDR2 from the germline V gene are SGHTA and FQGNSA.

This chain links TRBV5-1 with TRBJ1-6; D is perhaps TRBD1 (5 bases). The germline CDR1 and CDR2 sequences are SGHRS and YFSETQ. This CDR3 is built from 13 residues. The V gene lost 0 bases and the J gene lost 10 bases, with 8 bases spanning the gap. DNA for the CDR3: TGCGCCAGCAGCTTGGGGGGCCAATCACCCCTCCACTTT. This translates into CASSLGGQSPLHF.

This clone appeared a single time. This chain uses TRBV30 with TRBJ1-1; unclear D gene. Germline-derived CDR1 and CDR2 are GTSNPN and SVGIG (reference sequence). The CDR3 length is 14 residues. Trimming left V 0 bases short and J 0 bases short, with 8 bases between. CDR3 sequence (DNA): TGTGCCTGGAGTGTAACAGCACTGAACACTGAAGCTTTCTTT. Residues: CAWSVTALNTEAFF.

CDR3 nucleotides: TGTGCCAGCAGCTTGTCCGGCTTTGCGGGGCCAGCGGAGCAGTTCTTC. Its translation is CASSLSGFAGPAEQFF. The chain couples TRBV5-4 to TRBJ2-1, with TRBD2 as a possible D gene (6 bases). The length of the CDR3 is 16 residues. The germline V and J ends were trimmed by 1 base and 10 bases, with 21 bases remaining between them. CDR1 is SGHNT and CDR2 is YYREEE in the germline V gene (reference sequence).